These T cell receptor beta chains were read from a single sample in a study of cytomegalovirus exposure and HLA in healthy donors. Sequencing was performed with immunoSEQ multiplex PCR; in TCRdb, only in-frame clones are kept and a portion is missing. The data contain roughly 190,000 clones, roughly 12% of them seen just once; the ten biggest clones take up roughly 7.7%. The sample consisted of PBMCs. The receptors here all came from a man aged 50 to 59 in good health and CMV-seropositive. CDR3s include the opening cysteine and the closing phenylalanine or tryptophan. Each record gives: V gene, clone size, J gene, CDR3 length, D gene, CDR3 DNA, CDR3 protein. The D gene is left open where the match is weak. Size values are once, few and many counts, or a class for expanded clones, and some rows have none.

TRBV14	few	TRBJ2-6	20	TRBD1	TGTGCCAGCAGCTACAGAAAGGCGGACAGGTTCCCCTCTGGGGCCAACGTCCTGACTTTC	CASSYRKADRFPSGANVLTF
TRBV11-3	-	TRBJ2-5	17	TRBD1	TGTGCCAGCAGCCCCTCGGGAGGAGGGACAGGGAGGGCGACCCAGTACTTC	CASSPSGGGTGRATQYF
TRBV4-3	many	TRBJ1-5	15	-	TGCGCCAGCAGCCAAGATTGGGTTTCGGGTCAGCCCCAGCATTTT	CASSQDWVSGQPQHF
TRBV5-4	-	TRBJ2-3	15	TRBD2	TGTGCCAGCAGCTTGGGACTAGCGGGTACAGATACGCAGTATTTT	CASSLGLAGTDTQYF
TRBV6-5	-	TRBJ1-5	15	TRBD1	TGTGCCAGCAGGGGGACAGGCTATAGCAATCAGCCCCAGCATTTT	CASRGTGYSNQPQHF
TRBV7-2	-	TRBJ2-3	16	TRBD2	TGTGCCAGCAGCATCCTAGCGGGGGGGTTGGCAGATACGCAGTATTTT	CASSILAGGLADTQYF
TRBV29-1	large	TRBJ2-5	15	TRBD1	TGCAGCGTTGAAGATTCCAGGGGGCGGCAAGAGACCCAGTACTTC	CSVEDSRGRQETQYF
TRBV7-3	few	TRBJ1-2	15	TRBD1	TGTGCCAGCAGCCCCACAGGGGCGCCGAACTATGGCTACACCTTC	CASSPTGAPNYGYTF
TRBV4-2	few	TRBJ2-7	16	TRBD1	TGTGCCAGCAGCCAAGATCGTACAGGGGTCTCCTACGAGCAGTACTTC	CASSQDRTGVSYEQYF
TRBV7-2	-	TRBJ2-5	17	TRBD2	TGTGCCAGCAGAATAACCTCCGGGACTAGCGGGAAAGAGACCCAGTACTTC	CASRITSGTSGKETQYF
TRBV18	-	TRBJ1-1	14	TRBD1	TGTGCCAGCTCCTCAGACAGGGGAGACACTGAAGCTTTCTTT	CASSSDRGDTEAFF
TRBV25-1	few	TRBJ2-5	13	TRBD2	TGTGCCAGCAGTGAATCGGGAGGGGAGACCCAGTACTTC	CASSESGGETQYF
TRBV6-4	few	TRBJ1-1	13	-	TGTGCCAGGGATTGGGGGGAGCGGACTGAAGCTTTCTTT	CARDWGERTEAFF
TRBV6-5	-	TRBJ1-1	14	-	TGTGCCAGCAGCCGACAGTTCATGAACACTGAAGCTTTCTTT	CASSRQFMNTEAFF
TRBV5-1	few	TRBJ1-1	12	-	TGCGCCAGCAGCTTGGCCGGGGAGCGAGCTTTCTTT	CASSLAGERAFF
TRBV28	few	TRBJ1-5	13	-	TGTGCCAGCAGTTCACAGGGCAGGCAGCCCCAGCATTTT	CASSSQGRQPQHF
TRBV10-1	-	TRBJ1-5	13	TRBD1	TGCGCCAGCAGTGGGACAGGGGGTCAGCCCCAGCATTTT	CASSGTGGQPQHF
TRBV2	-	TRBJ2-1	15	-	TGTGCCAGCAGGGCACGACAGTCCTCCTACAATGAGCAGTTCTTC	CASRARQSSYNEQFF
TRBV5-1	few	TRBJ2-2	15	-	TGCGCCAGCACCGTGGGGAGGACGAACACCGGGGAGCTGTTTTTT	CASTVGRTNTGELFF
TRBV28	few	TRBJ2-3	14	-	TGTGCCAGCAGTTTAGGGGGGGCCCCATCAGCGCAGTATTTT	CASSLGGAPSAQYF
TRBV18	-	TRBJ1-1	15	-	TGTGCCAGCTCCCTCAAGGAGGCAACGAACACTGAAGCTTTCTTT	CASSLKEATNTEAFF
TRBV10-3	few	TRBJ1-5	13	-	TGTGCCATCAGTAGACAGGCAGATCAGCCCCAGCATTTT	CAISRQADQPQHF
TRBV25-1	-	TRBJ2-5	15	TRBD2	TGTGCCAGCAGTGAATACGGGGGGGGACAAGAGACCCAGTACTTC	CASSEYGGGQETQYF
TRBV6-6	-	TRBJ2-3	16	TRBD2	TGTGCCAGCAGGGGCACTAGCGGGGGCCCATTAGATACGCAGTATTTT	CASRGTSGGPLDTQYF
TRBV19	-	TRBJ2-1	17	TRBD1	TGTGCCAGGATGGGGTTCGCCTCCGGGACAGCTTACAATGAGCAGTTCTTC	CARMGFASGTAYNEQFF
TRBV10-2	-	TRBJ1-3	15	-	TGCGCCAGCAGTGAGTCGCGGGGTTTTGGAAACACCATATATTTT	CASSESRGFGNTIYF
TRBV30	few	TRBJ1-2	11	-	TGTGCCTGGAGGGTTTATAGCGGCTACACCTTC	CAWRVYSGYTF
TRBV5-1	-	TRBJ2-5	14	-	TGCGCCAGCAGCCCTGGACAGTCCCAGGAGACCCAGTACTTC	CASSPGQSQETQYF